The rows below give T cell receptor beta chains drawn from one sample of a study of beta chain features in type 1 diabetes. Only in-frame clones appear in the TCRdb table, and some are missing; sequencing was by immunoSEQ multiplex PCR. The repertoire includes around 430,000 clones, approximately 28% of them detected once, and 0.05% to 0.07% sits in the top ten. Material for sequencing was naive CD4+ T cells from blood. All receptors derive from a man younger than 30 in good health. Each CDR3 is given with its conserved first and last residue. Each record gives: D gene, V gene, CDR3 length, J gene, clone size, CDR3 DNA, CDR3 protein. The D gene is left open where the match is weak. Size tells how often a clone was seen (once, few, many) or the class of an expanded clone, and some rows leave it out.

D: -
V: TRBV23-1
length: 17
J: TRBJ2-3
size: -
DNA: TGCGCCAGCAGTCAATCTTCTAGCCCAATTTTCACAGATACGCAGTATTTT
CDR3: CASSQSSSPIFTDTQYF

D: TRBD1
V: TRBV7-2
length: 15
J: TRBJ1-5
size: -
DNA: TGTGCCAGCAGAACTACCGGGACAGGGCATCAGCCCCAGCATTTT
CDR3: CASRTTGTGHQPQHF

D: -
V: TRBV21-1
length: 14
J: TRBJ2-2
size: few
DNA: TGTGCCAGCAGCAGCAGACAGAGCACCGGGGAGCTGTTTTTT
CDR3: CASSSRQSTGELFF

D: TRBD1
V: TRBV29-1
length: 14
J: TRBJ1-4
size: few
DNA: TGCAGCTTCTCGAGGGGACAGGACAATGAAAAACTGTTTTTT
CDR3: CSFSRGQDNEKLFF

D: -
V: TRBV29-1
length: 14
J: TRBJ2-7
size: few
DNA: TGCAGCGTAAAAAACCCGTGGGGGAGCTACGAGCAGTACTTC
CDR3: CSVKNPWGSYEQYF

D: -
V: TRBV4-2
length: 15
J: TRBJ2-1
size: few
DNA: TGTGCCAGCAGCCAAGAGGGGAGCTCCTACAATGAGCAGTTCTTC
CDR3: CASSQEGSSYNEQFF

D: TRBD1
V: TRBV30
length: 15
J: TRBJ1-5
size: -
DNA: TGTGCCTGGAGTGCCGGGACAGGGGTGTATCAGCCCCAGCATTTT
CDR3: CAWSAGTGVYQPQHF

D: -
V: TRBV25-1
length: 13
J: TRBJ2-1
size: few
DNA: TGTGCCAGCAGTAAACAGGGCGCGGATGAGCAGTTCTTC
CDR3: CASSKQGADEQFF

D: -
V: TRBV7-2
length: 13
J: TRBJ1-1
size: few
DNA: TGTGCCAGCAGCCCCAGGGAAGGCACTGAAGCTTTCTTT
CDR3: CASSPREGTEAFF

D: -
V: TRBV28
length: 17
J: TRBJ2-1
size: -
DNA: TGTGCCAGCAGCCCCTCCAGGGCGAGGAGCTCCTACAATGAGCAGTTCTTC
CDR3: CASSPSRARSSYNEQFF

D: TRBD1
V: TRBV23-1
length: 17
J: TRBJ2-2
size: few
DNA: TGCGCCAGCAGTCACCCGCTAATGCAGGGGGTCGGCGGGGAGCTGTTTTTT
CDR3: CASSHPLMQGVGGELFF

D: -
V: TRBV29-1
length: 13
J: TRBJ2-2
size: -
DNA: TGCAGCGTTGAAGTCCAGTTTCCCGGGGAGCTGTTTTTT
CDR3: CSVEVQFPGELFF

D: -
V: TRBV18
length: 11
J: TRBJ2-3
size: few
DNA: TGTGCCAGCTCATCCACAGATACGCAGTATTTT
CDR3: CASSSTDTQYF

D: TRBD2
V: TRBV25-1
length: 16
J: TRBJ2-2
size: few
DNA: TGTGCCAGCAGCACCCTAGCGGGATCTAACACCGGGGAGCTGTTTTTT
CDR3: CASSTLAGSNTGELFF

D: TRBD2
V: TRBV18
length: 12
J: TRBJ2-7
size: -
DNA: TGTGCCAGCTCACTAGCGGGAGACGAGCAGTACTTC
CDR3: CASSLAGDEQYF